This T cell receptor beta chain was sequenced during a study of T cell clonotyping in hematopoietic cell transplantation (dated by TCRdb to the early 2020s). Looking at the study overall: Pretransplant recipient samples were obtained after cytoreduction. Recruitment of patients was conducted between 2015 and January 2017, and follow-up was continued until late 2020 or death. The study collected over a hundred blood samples from 30 to 40 consecutive transplant recipients and their related donors. Study-level results and caveats: Just a small fraction of recipient repertoires overlapped with donor repertoires, and more than 95% appeared de novo at the given depth. The sample size was limited, and because cells were not sorted, the contributions of CD4 and CD8 repertoires could not be separated. Broader posttransplant TCR repertoire diversity was predicted by donor and pretransplant recipient Inverse Simpson Index values. After transplant, TCR diversity in recipients dropped, and pathologically expanded clonotypes climbed progressively between day 30 and day 180.

Reading the label with the study, this specimen's time point is: recipient sample about 28 days before transplant, after cytoreduction. Blood samples were obtained from recipients approximately 28 days before transplant and at days 30, 100 and 180 after transplant. Nuclei Lysis Solution was used to extract genomic DNA from fresh or cryopreserved unfractionated peripheral blood mononuclear cells. In the germline V gene (reference sequence), CDR1 corresponds to LNHDA and CDR2 to SQIVND. Trimming removed 5 bases from V and 1 base from J, leaving 20 bases between the germline ends. From the cysteine through the phenylalanine, the CDR3 covers 17 amino acids. The read is trimmed to its CDR3 DNA, 51 bases read in frame from base 1. This clone was seen a single time. Its antigen remains undetermined. There are no base qualities to consult, and no much larger clone falls within one base. The immunoSEQ assay, a bias-controlled multiplex PCR using V- and J-specific primers, was used to amplify TCR beta CDR3 regions from genomic DNA. A second PCR step added a proprietary barcode and Illumina adapter sequences to the CDR3 amplicons. CDR3 libraries were sequenced on an Illumina MiSeq instrument. Turning to the authors' computational methods: Export and quality control were handled in immunoSEQ Analyzer 3.0, while downstream analyses relied on R Bioconductor and Immunarch. Repertoire metrics were calculated using only productive rearrangements within the normalized downsampled data set. In the normalized cohort, clonotypes with more than 5 templates were defined as pathologically expanded. Repertoire diversity was measured with the Inverse Simpson Index. The non-normalized data set was used for CMV-specificity analyses so that all clonotypes could be captured. Held by TCRdb, this immuneACCESS table contains in-frame sequences only and omits some clones. Under half of the omission traces to an unresolved V gene where checked; the cause of the rest is unknown. That table gives V, J and clone size, and the DNA gave D and trimming. This sample is represented by 45,000 or so clones; approximately 82% of them were singletons. Approximately 5.7% of the sample belongs to the ten largest clones.

Material: peripheral blood mononuclear cells, obtained before stem cell transplant. In this chain, TRBV19 is recombined with TRBJ1-1; too little of a D gene remains to name it. The clonotype was recovered from a man aged 55 to 70 with myelodysplastic syndrome. Some clones in this sample may be carry-over from other donors' samples. In nucleotides, the sequence is TGTGCCAGTAGTTCGCGCTTCCTTACGAGAGAGAACACTGAAGCTTTCTTT. This is translated as CASSSRFLTRENTEAFF.